These 24 T cell receptor beta chains share one sample of origin, sequenced in a study of T cell changes during pregnancy in multiple sclerosis. Produced via immunoSEQ multiplex PCR; TCRdb's table is partial and in-frame only. The sample lists 70,000 to 95,000 clones; roughly nine tenths were seen once. The material was peripheral blood, obtained in the second trimester of pregnancy. The receptors were sampled from a female donor in good health, enrolled as a control in a pregnancy study.

The rearrangement links TRBV7-9 to TRBJ1-6, with 7 positions matching TRBD1. CDR3 length: 15 residues. CDR1 SEHNR and CDR2 FQNEAQ come from the germline V gene (reference sequence). The ends lost 3 bases at V and 9 bases at J; junction bases unmatched: 8. CDR3 DNA sequence: TGTGCCAGCAGCTTCGGTAACAGGGGAGTTTCACCCCTCCACTTT. It yields the protein CASSFGNRGVSPLHF. Full variable domain (outside the CDR3, taken from reference TRBV7-9 and TRBJ1-6): DTGVSQNPRHKITKRGQNVTFRCDPISEHNRLYWYRQTLGQGPEFLTYFQNEAQLEKSRLLSDRFSAERPKGSFSTLEIQRTEQGDSAMYLCASSFGNRGVSPLHFGNGTRLTVT.

The chain combines TRBV4-1 with TRBJ1-2, with D perhaps matching TRBD1 (5 bases). Trimming took 4 bases from V and 7 from J, leaving 19 bases between them. The CDR3 consists of 15 residues. Germline-derived CDR1 and CDR2 are MGHRA and YSYEKL. CDR3 coding DNA: TGCGCCAGCAGCCTCGAGACCTCGCGCGGGGGTGGCTACACCTTC. Its protein is CASSLETSRGGGYTF.

The chain employs TRBV19 and TRBJ1-6, with 10 nucleotides matching TRBD1. Per germline, CDR1 LNHDA and CDR2 SQIVND (reference sequence). The CDR3 contains 12 residues. J was trimmed by 7 bases and V by 10 bases; bases with no gene match: 1. The CDR3 reads CATGQGNSPLHF. The CDR3 region has the DNA TGTGCCACGGGACAGGGGAATTCACCCCTCCACTTT.

V gene TRBV18 combines with J gene TRBJ1-4, with unresolved D. The V gene lost 6 bases and the J gene lost 0 bases, with 11 bases spanning the gap. The CDR3 is 15 amino acids. Per germline, CDR1 KGHSH and CDR2 LQKENI. The CDR3 here is CASSPISATNEKLFF. In DNA form, the CDR3 reads TGTGCCAGCTCCCCTATTTCGGCAACTAATGAAAAACTGTTTTTT.

V usage is TRBV28 and J usage is TRBJ2-7, with a weak D call TRBD1 (6 bases). This CDR3 contains 16 residues. Trimming stripped 7 bases from V and 2 bases from J, with 21 bases between. CDR1 and CDR2 (germline): MDHEN, SYDVKM. CDR3 bases: TGTGCCAGCATTAGGAGCCCAGGGGCGACAACCTACGAGCAGTACTTC. Protein sequence: CASIRSPGATTYEQYF.

This chain links TRBV4-3 with TRBJ2-1, with TRBD2 matching 7 bases. V was pared by 4 bases and J by 9 bases, with 6 bases of the junction left unmatched. Germline V gene data show CDR1 as LGHNA and CDR2 as YSLEER. The CDR3 length is 13 residues. The chain's CDR3 is CASSRPGLSEQFF. CDR3 nucleotides: TGCGCCAGCAGCCGGCCGGGACTATCTGAGCAGTTCTTC.

The chain combines TRBV28 with TRBJ1-1; 9 bases fit TRBD1. Germline trimming cut 6 bases from V and 4 bases from J; bases unmatched to any gene: 15. The CDR3 loop spans 17 amino acids. From germline, CDR1 is MDHEN and CDR2 SYDVKM. The CDR3 nucleotides read TGTGCCAGCAGCCCCATACAGGGGGCGTTTCGGGGCACTGAAGCTTTCTTT. Translating gives CASSPIQGAFRGTEAFF.

The CDR3 region has the DNA TGTGCCAGCAGCTCCTGGCTTGGGGCGGGGGGTAACAATGAGCAGTTCTTC. It codes for CASSSWLGAGGNNEQFF. The chain is built from TRBV11-2 and TRBJ2-1, with 8 nucleotides matching TRBD2. The V segment lost 4 bases and the J segment 5 bases; nucleotides outside the gene matches: 13. The CDR3 spans 17 residues. Germline V lookup: CDR1 SGHAT, CDR2 FQNNGV.

The rearrangement uses TRBV4-3 and TRBJ2-5, with 7 bases fitting TRBD1. V was pared by 0 bases and J by 1 base, with 5 bases of the junction left unmatched. The CDR3 extends over 16 amino acids. The germline V gene has CDR1 LGHNA and CDR2 YSLEER. Written as DNA, the CDR3 is TGCGCCAGCAGCCAAGATCGGGGACAGCGCCAAGAGACCCAGTACTTC. It codes for CASSQDRGQRQETQYF.

The chain links TRBV4-3 to TRBJ1-4, with 10 positions matching TRBD1. The V segment lost 1 base and the J segment 7 bases; nucleotides outside the gene matches: 3. The CDR3 totals 15 residues. Germline V gives CDR1 LGHNA, CDR2 YSLEER. CDR3: CASSQGTGGSEKLFF. The CDR3 DNA is TGCGCCAGCAGCCAAGGGACAGGGGGTAGTGAAAAACTGTTTTTT.

This chain uses TRBV7-2 with TRBJ1-4; no definite D call. Germline V gives CDR1 SGHTA, CDR2 FQGNSA. The CDR3 runs to 19 residues. V was pared by 2 bases and J by 1 base, with 20 bases between. The CDR3 here is CASSLKSFSDRGTNEKLFF. The CDR3 nucleotides are TGTGCCAGCAGCTTAAAGAGTTTCTCCGACCGGGGAACTAATGAAAAACTGTTTTTT.

The chain recombines TRBV5-6 with TRBJ1-1; 8 bases map to TRBD1. V lost 0 bases to trimming and J lost 5 bases; unmatched junction nucleotides: 3. The CDR3 has 14 amino acids. Germline CDR1 reads SGHDT; CDR2 reads YYEEEE. CDR3 DNA sequence: TGTGCCAGCAGCTTGGACAGGGGGGAAACTGAAGCTTTCTTT. It yields the protein CASSLDRGETEAFF.

This clone appeared once. The rearrangement uses TRBV5-1 and TRBJ1-2; TRBD1 aligns across 12 bases. CDR3 size: 15 residues. With V trimmed by 5 bases and J by 4 bases, 6 bases remained unmatched. CDR1 is SGHRS, CDR2 YFSETQ, per germline. This chain's CDR3 is CASSPGTGGGYGYTF. As DNA, the CDR3 is TGCGCCAGCAGTCCCGGGACAGGGGGCGGCTATGGCTACACCTTC.

The genes are TRBV6-1 and TRBJ1-5; 9 bases align to TRBD1. The V and J ends lost 4 bases and 6 bases, in that order; junction bases with no gene match: 19. The CDR3 sequence is 19 residues long. Germline CDR1 and CDR2: MNHNS and SASEGT. The CDR3 sequence: CASSAPGTGWVKRGQPQHF. DNA of the CDR3: TGTGCCAGCAGTGCCCCCGGGACAGGGTGGGTGAAAAGAGGTCAGCCCCAGCATTTT.

This chain's CDR3 is CASSQDGTGSTGELFF. CDR3 in DNA: TGCGCCAGCAGCCAAGACGGGACAGGGAGCACCGGGGAGCTGTTTTTT. The chain joins TRBV4-3 to TRBJ2-2, with 9 bases that match TRBD1. CDR3 length equals 16 residues. Germline V gene lookup returns CDR1 LGHNA and CDR2 YSLEER. V lost 0 bases to trimming and J lost 4 bases; unmatched junction nucleotides: 3.

The rearrangement uses TRBV6-6 and TRBJ2-2, with 9 bases identical to TRBD2. V lost 11 bases, J lost 2 bases, and 9 bases stayed unmatched. Germline-derived CDR1 and CDR2 are MNHNY and SVGAGI (reference sequence). The CDR3 has 15 residues. Here the CDR3 DNA reads TGTGCCGACTCCAAGGGACTAGCCAACACCGGGGAGCTGTTTTTT. Amino acid sequence: CADSKGLANTGELFF.

The chain employs TRBV5-1 and TRBJ1-2; maybe TRBD1 (5 bases). The CDR3 runs 15 residues. V lost 0 bases and J 2 bases, leaving 11 bases between the germline ends. Germline assignment: CDR1 SGHRS and CDR2 YFSETQ. The CDR3 reads CASSLARRQNYGYTF. The CDR3 nucleotides are TGCGCCAGCAGCTTGGCCCGGCGACAGAACTATGGCTACACCTTC.

The chain carries TRBV7-9 and TRBJ1-1, with D maybe TRBD1 (6 bases). V shed 6 bases and J shed 4 bases, with 18 bases lying between them. The CDR3 runs to 15 residues. CDR1 is SEHNR, CDR2 FQNEAQ, per germline (reference sequence). The CDR3: CASSSLGGARTEAFF. As DNA, the CDR3 is TGTGCCAGCAGTTCCTTGGGGGGGGCGCGCACTGAAGCTTTCTTT.

V and J are TRBV7-3 and TRBJ2-5; 10 nucleotides match TRBD1. Germline CDR1 is SGHTA and CDR2 is FQGTGA. The V segment lost 5 bases and the J segment 5 bases; nucleotides outside the gene matches: 5. The CDR3 is 14 residues long. Here the CDR3 DNA reads TGTGCCAGCAGCCCGACAGGGGGCGCGGAGACCCAGTACTTC. Amino acids: CASSPTGGAETQYF.

The chain carries TRBV7-6 and TRBJ2-2; the match to TRBD2 covers 12 bases. V lost 10 bases and J lost 6; bases outside the gene matches: 9. CDR1 and CDR2 from the germline V gene are SGHVS and FNYEAQ. The CDR3 spans 15 residues. This CDR3 reads CATLPSGGAPGELFF. The CDR3 DNA reads TGTGCCACCTTACCTAGCGGGGGGGCCCCCGGGGAGCTGTTTTTT. Supplemented by reference TRBV7-6 and TRBJ2-2, the full variable domain reads GAGVSQSPRYKVTKRGQDVALRCDPISGHVSLYWYRQALGQGPEFLTYFNYEAQQDKSGLPNDRFSAERPEGSISTLTIQRTEQRDSAMYRCATLPSGGAPGELFFGEGSRLTVL.

V usage is TRBV7-2 and J usage is TRBJ1-4; 7 bases fit TRBD1. The CDR3 consists of 15 residues. With 5 bases clipped from V and 0 bases from J, the junction kept 3 bases outside the gene matches. Per germline, CDR1 SGHTA and CDR2 FQGNSA. The CDR3 sequence is CASSRDRATNEKLFF. CDR3 nucleotides: TGTGCCAGCAGCCGAGACAGGGCAACTAATGAAAAACTGTTTTTT.

The rearrangement uses TRBV6-1 and TRBJ1-2; 10 bases are shared with TRBD1. CDR1 MNHNS and CDR2 SASEGT come from the germline V gene. The CDR3 sequence is 13 residues long. V lost 7 bases, J lost 6 bases, and 5 bases stayed unmatched. The CDR3 DNA follows: TGTGCCAGCACGGGACAGGGGTTCGATGGCTACACCTTC. It is translated as CASTGQGFDGYTF.

The rearrangement joins TRBV4-1 to TRBJ2-6; D gene uncertain. This CDR3 comprises 15 residues. CDR1 is MGHRA and CDR2 is YSYEKL in the germline V gene. The V end was cut by 3 bases, the J end by 0 bases, with 6 bases between. The CDR3 region is CASSHTSSGANVLTF. Written as DNA, the CDR3 is TGCGCCAGCAGCCATACAAGCTCTGGGGCCAACGTCCTGACTTTC.

The chain is built from TRBV30 and TRBJ1-6; 10 bases are a match to TRBD1. This CDR3 has 15 amino acids. Germline lookup yields CDR1 GTSNPN and CDR2 SVGIG (reference sequence). The V segment lost 1 base and the J segment 10 bases; nucleotides outside the gene matches: 7. In DNA, the CDR3 is TGTGCCTGGAGTGGGTGGGGGACAGGGGACTCACCCCTCCACTTT. This codes for CAWSGWGTGDSPLHF.